Listed below are T cell receptor beta chains from one sample, sequenced in a study of response to subunit inactivated influenza vaccine. Via MiXCR, TCRdb re-called the RT-PCR reads, giving one row per CDR3 protein. The data hold about 190,000 distinct CDR3 sequences, with roughly 14% observed a single time. The specimen was CD8+ T cells sorted from PBMCs, collected 4 to 6 days after vaccination. These receptors were collected from a man in his fifties who received an inactivated influenza vaccine. Each CDR3 is given with its conserved first and last residue. Each record gives: V gene, D gene, clone size, J gene, CDR3 protein, CDR3 DNA. The D gene is left open where the match is weak. Clone size is stated in some rows and not others, as once, few, many or a class when expanded.

TRBV20-1,NA,many,TRBJ1-2,CSARDTQGPHYGYTF,TGCAGTGCTAGAGATACACAGGGACCCCACTATGGCTACACCTTC
TRBV28,NA,few,TRBJ2-1,CASSLGFRTYNEQFF,TGTGCCAGCAGCCTAGGGTTTCGGACCTACAATGAGCAGTTCTTC
TRBV6-5,NA,many,TRBJ1-3,CASSYQPTVQHGNTIYF,TGTGCCAGCAGTTACCAACCGACAGTCCAGCATGGAAACACCATATATTTT
TRBV6-2/TRBV6-3,NA,few,TRBJ1-3,CASNGGLSGNTIYF,TGTGCCAGCAATGGAGGCCTCTCTGGAAACACCATATATTTT
TRBV28,NA,many,TRBJ2-5,CASSFGAVYQETQYF,TGTGCCAGCAGTTTCGGAGCGGTGTACCAAGAGACCCAGTACTTC
TRBV6-1,NA,NA,TRBJ2-5,CASSHPSGTVQETQYF,TGTGCCAGCAGCCACCCAAGCGGGACAGTCCAAGAGACCCAGTACTTC
TRBV28,TRBD2,few,TRBJ2-5,CASSLLAGSRETQYF,TGTGCCAGCAGCCTACTAGCGGGATCTCGGGAGACCCAGTACTTC
TRBV9,NA,few,TRBJ2-2,CASSSRDKNTGELFF,TGTGCCAGCAGCTCCCGGGACAAGAACACCGGGGAGCTGTTTTTT
TRBV4-2,TRBD1,few,TRBJ2-7,CASSQGTGTVYEQYF,TGTGCCAGCAGCCAGGGGACAGGGACAGTCTACGAGCAGTACTTC
TRBV9,NA,NA,TRBJ2-5,CASSPGTSTGETQYF,TGTGCCAGCAGCCCAGGGACGAGCACAGGGGAGACCCAGTACTTC
TRBV7-6,NA,NA,TRBJ2-5,CASRGQETQYF,TGTGCCAGCAGGGGACAAGAGACCCAGTACTTC
TRBV27,TRBD2,NA,TRBJ2-1,CASRQITSGGNNEQFF,TGTGCCAGCAGGCAAATCACTAGCGGGGGGAACAATGAGCAGTTCTTC
TRBV6-2/TRBV6-3,NA,NA,TRBJ2-1,CASSLIPPTGHPRGNEQFF,TGTGCCAGCAGTCTAATTCCACCTACGGGACACCCCCGGGGCAATGAGCAGTTCTTC
TRBV7-9,NA,few,TRBJ2-7,CASSLGSGPTYEQYF,TGTGCCAGCAGCTTGGGTTCGGGTCCGACCTACGAGCAGTACTTC
TRBV9,TRBD1,NA,TRBJ2-2,CASSAPRDRGTGELFF,TGTGCCAGCAGCGCCCCCAGGGACAGGGGCACCGGGGAGCTGTTTTTT
TRBV2,NA,few,TRBJ2-5,CASSESRDYQETQYF,TGTGCCAGCAGTGAGTCCCGGGACTACCAAGAGACCCAGTACTTC
TRBV5-5,TRBD1,few,TRBJ2-7,CASSLGQGASEQYF,TGTGCCAGCAGCTTAGGGCAGGGGGCGAGCGAGCAGTACTTC
TRBV9,NA,many,TRBJ2-3,CASSVGSRTSTDTQYF,TGTGCCAGCAGCGTAGGCTCGCGGACTAGCACAGATACGCAGTATTTT
TRBV7-9,TRBD2,NA,TRBJ2-7,CASSHTSGRAPSYEQYF,TGTGCCAGCAGCCATACTAGCGGGAGGGCCCCTAGCTACGAGCAGTACTTC
TRBV11-2,TRBD2,NA,TRBJ2-7,CASSLSGVYEQYF,TGTGCCAGCAGCTTAAGCGGGGTATACGAGCAGTACTTC
TRBV6-5,NA,few,TRBJ1-4,CASSYSGGTNEKLFF,TGTGCCAGCAGTTACTCGGGCGGTACTAATGAAAAACTGTTTTTT
TRBV20-1,NA,NA,TRBJ2-3,CSARLANTDTQYF,TGCAGTGCTAGACTAGCGAACACAGATACGCAGTATTTT
TRBV6-1,NA,NA,TRBJ2-5,CASSPTTNQETQYF,TGTGCCAGCAGTCCGACGACTAACCAAGAGACCCAGTACTTC
TRBV7-2,NA,NA,TRBJ2-7,CASSLAQEQYF,TGTGCCAGCAGCTTAGCGCAGGAGCAGTACTTC
TRBV28,NA,NA,TRBJ2-6,CASSLSDRPSGANVLTF,TGTGCCAGCAGTTTATCTGACAGGCCCTCTGGGGCCAACGTCCTGACTTTC
TRBV25-1,NA,few,TRBJ2-3,CASSERISLGDTQYF,TGTGCCAGCAGTGAAAGGATCAGCTTGGGGGATACGCAGTATTTT
TRBV9,TRBD1,once,TRBJ2-5,CASSPRTGPQETQYF,TGTGCCAGCAGCCCGAGGACAGGCCCCCAAGAGACCCAGTACTTC
TRBV7-6,TRBD2,NA,TRBJ2-7,CASSPGGDYEQYF,TGTGCCAGCAGCCCCGGGGGGGACTACGAGCAGTACTTC
TRBV7-7,NA,few,TRBJ2-1,CASSLERTTYNEQFF,TGTGCTAGCAGCTTAGAGAGGACTACCTACAATGAGCAGTTCTTC
TRBV27,NA,many,TRBJ2-4,CASSLSVSGNIQYF,TGTGCCAGCAGTTTATCTGTGAGCGGGAACATTCAGTACTTC
TRBV7-7,NA,NA,TRBJ2-1,CASSLTGGPYSYNEQFF,TGTGCTAGCAGCTTAACTGGAGGACCCTACTCCTACAATGAGCAGTTCTTC
TRBV10-3,NA,many,TRBJ2-1,CAIREELYNEQFF,TGTGCCATCAGAGAAGAACTATACAATGAGCAGTTCTTC
TRBV28,NA,NA,TRBJ2-7,CASSLEAVNEQYF,TGTGCCAGCAGTCTGGAGGCGGTCAACGAGCAGTACTTC
TRBV6-1,TRBD2,NA,TRBJ2-1,CASSFGTSGGAKQFF,TGTGCCAGCAGCTTCGGGACTAGCGGGGGGGCAAAGCAGTTCTTC